These T cell receptor beta chains were read from a single sample in a study of human T cells and chemical hapten exposure. TCRdb re-derived calls from the RACE reads in MiXCR, one entry per CDR3 protein. This sample has roughly 360,000 distinct CDR3 sequences, with roughly 5% found just once. This specimen was whole blood, taken in connection with sensitization to the hapten diphenylcyclopropenone (DPC). The receptors come from a woman in her fifties or sixties with alopecia areata. Some clones in this sample may be carry-over from other donors' samples. The CDR3 runs from the conserved cysteine through the conserved F or W.

J gene: TRBJ2-1
V gene: TRBV2
CDR3 protein: CASSSEGYGEQFF

J gene: TRBJ1-1
V gene: TRBV7-6
CDR3 protein: CASSSGVLTEAFF

J gene: TRBJ2-2
V gene: TRBV12-3/TRBV12-4
CDR3 protein: CASRGEDGELFF

J gene: TRBJ1-4
V gene: TRBV6-6
CDR3 protein: CASSSEGGVGEKLFF

J gene: TRBJ2-3
V gene: TRBV7-8
CDR3 protein: CASSFRGNPDTQYF

J gene: TRBJ2-2
V gene: TRBV20-1
CDR3 protein: CSARDGSGANTGELFF

J gene: TRBJ1-6
V gene: TRBV20-1
CDR3 protein: CSARVEGTRNSPLHF

J gene: TRBJ1-6
V gene: TRBV6-2/TRBV6-3
CDR3 protein: CASRKFPGPFNSPLHF

J gene: TRBJ2-1
V gene: TRBV5-5
CDR3 protein: CASSLLTSGSDEQFF

J gene: TRBJ2-1
V gene: TRBV6-2/TRBV6-3
CDR3 protein: CATSVVRNEQFF

J gene: TRBJ2-3
V gene: TRBV24-1
CDR3 protein: CATSDTVGTGETDTQYF

J gene: TRBJ1-1
V gene: TRBV12-3/TRBV12-4
CDR3 protein: CASRVTGGTEAFF

J gene: TRBJ2-3
V gene: TRBV3-1
CDR3 protein: CASSPGRSTDTQYF

J gene: TRBJ2-7
V gene: TRBV20-1
CDR3 protein: CSARDSVPTYEQYF

J gene: TRBJ2-7
V gene: TRBV19
CDR3 protein: CASSAASSSYEQYF

J gene: TRBJ2-7
V gene: TRBV5-1
CDR3 protein: CASSPPEPYEQYF

J gene: TRBJ2-3
V gene: TRBV4-2
CDR3 protein: CASSPNRTPRGADTQYF

J gene: TRBJ2-7
V gene: TRBV7-9
CDR3 protein: CASSLGTPYEQYF

J gene: TRBJ2-2
V gene: TRBV29-1
CDR3 protein: CSARTGDVRTGELFF

J gene: TRBJ1-5
V gene: TRBV7-3
CDR3 protein: CASSKDRGNQPQHF

J gene: TRBJ1-4
V gene: TRBV2
CDR3 protein: CASSDLEPATNEKLFF

J gene: TRBJ2-3
V gene: TRBV20-1
CDR3 protein: CSAHRGETQYF

J gene: TRBJ2-3
V gene: TRBV6-5
CDR3 protein: CASSQARLTDTQYF

J gene: TRBJ1-6
V gene: TRBV6-5
CDR3 protein: CASSLDAGTLNSPLHF

J gene: TRBJ2-1
V gene: TRBV10-1
CDR3 protein: CASSAGTYNEQFF

J gene: TRBJ2-7
V gene: TRBV20-1
CDR3 protein: CSAPPSGRNPYEQYF

J gene: TRBJ1-1
V gene: TRBV7-2
CDR3 protein: CASSLVGTSVPTEAFF

J gene: TRBJ1-1
V gene: TRBV7-8
CDR3 protein: CASSLVVSGPNTEAFF

J gene: TRBJ1-1
V gene: TRBV12-3/TRBV12-4
CDR3 protein: CARLLGLRNTEAFF

J gene: TRBJ1-5
V gene: TRBV28
CDR3 protein: CASTSGGIQPQHF

J gene: TRBJ1-5
V gene: TRBV6-2/TRBV6-3
CDR3 protein: CASRQQGMDQPQHF

J gene: TRBJ1-5
V gene: TRBV20-1
CDR3 protein: CSVGRGGDSNQPQHF

J gene: TRBJ2-4
V gene: TRBV10-3
CDR3 protein: CAISGTSGSKNIQYF

J gene: TRBJ1-2
V gene: TRBV29-1
CDR3 protein: CSVEKWGYGYTF

J gene: TRBJ1-2
V gene: TRBV12-3/TRBV12-4
CDR3 protein: CASSFRDRDGYTF

J gene: TRBJ1-2
V gene: TRBV7-8
CDR3 protein: CASSQSGGSYGYTF

J gene: TRBJ1-2
V gene: TRBV6-1
CDR3 protein: CASRGGAYGYTF

J gene: TRBJ2-7
V gene: TRBV5-6
CDR3 protein: CASSFGRPSYEQYF

J gene: TRBJ2-3
V gene: TRBV18
CDR3 protein: CASSPQWAGAPTDTQYF

J gene: TRBJ1-1
V gene: TRBV12-3/TRBV12-4
CDR3 protein: CASSTSDWGDTEAFF

J gene: TRBJ1-2
V gene: TRBV5-1
CDR3 protein: CASSSHRDTELRFYGYTF

J gene: TRBJ2-2
V gene: TRBV5-1
CDR3 protein: CASSTSGATNTGELFF

J gene: TRBJ2-2
V gene: TRBV7-9
CDR3 protein: CASSSPTGYTGELFF

J gene: TRBJ2-2
V gene: TRBV19
CDR3 protein: CASSHVLADTGELFF